Below, 7 T cell receptor beta chains from the same sample are listed, as sequenced in a study of OX40 agonist ivuxolimab in advanced cancers. TCRdb keeps only in-frame clones here, not all; method: immunoSEQ multiplex PCR. The sample has about 53,000 clones, more than 80% seen once. The sample here was CD4+ or CD8+ T cells sorted from blood, taken in a trial of the OX40 agonist ivuxolimab. These TCRs come from an adult with an advanced solid tumor such as melanoma, head and neck, liver or kidney cancer.

The V gene is TRBV15, the J gene TRBJ1-2, with 7 bases lining up with TRBD1. J was trimmed by 3 bases and V by 0 bases; bases with no gene match: 4. CDR3 length: 15 amino acids. CDR1 LNHNV and CDR2 YYDKDF come from the germline V gene (reference sequence). CDR3: CATSRDPGQYYGYTF. The CDR3 DNA follows: TGTGCCACCAGCAGAGATCCGGGACAGTACTATGGCTACACCTTC.

The chain has TRBV5-1 and TRBJ2-6; the D gene is possibly TRBD1 (5 bases). Between the trimmed V and J ends, which lost 2 bases and 1 base, there was a span of 7 bases. The CDR3 has 15 amino acids. Germline V gene data show CDR1 as SGHRS and CDR2 as YFSETQ. Written as DNA, the CDR3 is TGCGCCAGCAGCTTAGGGGTTTCTGGGGCCAACGTCCTGACTTTC. This codes for CASSLGVSGANVLTF.

The rearrangement links TRBV11-1 to TRBJ1-1; 10 positions match TRBD1. The trim removed 2 bases at V and 7 bases at J, leaving 4 bases unmatched. Germline CDR1 is SGHAT and CDR2 is FQDESV (reference sequence). The CDR3 is 14 amino acids. The CDR3 DNA is TGTGCCAGCAGCTTACAGACAGGGGGCGTTGAAGCTTTCTTT. Protein: CASSLQTGGVEAFF. The full variable domain, completed using reference TRBV11-1 and TRBJ1-1, is EAEVAQSPRYKITEKSQAVAFWCDPISGHATLYWYRQILGQGPELLVQFQDESVVDDSQLPKDRFSAERLKGVDSTLKIQPAELGDSAMYLCASSLQTGGVEAFFGQGTRLTVV.

The V and J genes are TRBV2 and TRBJ2-3, with TRBD2 identical over 12 bases. Germline V gene sequence: CDR1 SNHLY, CDR2 FYNNEI. The V gene end was trimmed by 6 bases and the J gene end by 1 base; junction bases not matched to a gene: 5. This CDR3 is 16 amino acids long. DNA of the CDR3: TGTGCCAGCAGGCAGAGGACTAGCGGGGGCACAGATACGCAGTATTTT. Translated, it gives CASRQRTSGGTDTQYF.

V and J are TRBV5-1 and TRBJ2-3; D is uncertain. V was clipped by 0 bases and J by 2 bases, with 13 bases between them. Germline V gene sequence: CDR1 SGHRS, CDR2 YFSETQ. The CDR3 length is 16 residues. As DNA, the CDR3 is TGCGCCAGCAGCTTGGAGGGTGCCTCCGACACAGATACGCAGTATTTT. Translating it yields CASSLEGASDTDTQYF.

The chain couples TRBV19 to TRBJ2-1; 8 bases match TRBD2. After removal of 6 bases from V and 5 bases from J, the junction contained 12 bases not matched to a gene. The CDR3 totals 16 residues. Germline CDR1 and CDR2: LNHDA and SQIVND (reference sequence). CDR3 sequence reads: CASRGTRGASDNEQFF. Written as DNA, the CDR3 is TGTGCCAGTAGAGGAACGCGGGGGGCCAGCGACAATGAGCAGTTCTTC.

This clone was counted a few times. V is TRBV30 and J is TRBJ2-1, with D uncertain. V shed 0 bases and J shed 6 bases, with 15 bases lying between them. CDR1 is GTSNPN and CDR2 is SVGIG in the germline V gene (reference sequence). There are 15 residues in the CDR3. CDR3 amino acids: CAWSVTILPSNEQFF. CDR3 DNA sequence: TGTGCCTGGAGTGTCACGATTTTACCCTCCAATGAGCAGTTCTTC. Together with reference TRBV30 and TRBJ2-1, the CDR3 gives the full variable domain: SQTIHQWPATLVQPVGSPLSLECTVEGTSNPNLYWYRQAAGRGLQLLFYSVGIGQISSEVPQNLSASRPQDRQFILSSKKLLLSDSGFYLCAWSVTILPSNEQFFGPGTRLTVL.